Listed below are T cell receptor beta chains from one sample, sequenced in a study of cytomegalovirus exposure and HLA in healthy donors. TCRdb's copy holds only in-frame clones and misses some; the assay was immunoSEQ multiplex PCR. The profile covers around 150,000 clones, with 50% to 75% appearing a single time and under 7.5% taken by the ten largest. Sequenced sample: PBMCs. The source of these receptors is a woman in her sixties or seventies in good health and CMV-seropositive. CDR3s include the opening cysteine and the closing phenylalanine or tryptophan. D genes are given only for firm matches. Clone size is given for some rows only: seen once, a few or many times, or a class if the clone is expanded.

v_call	j_call	clone_size	d_call	cdr3_nt	cdr3_aa
TRBV5-4	TRBJ2-1	NA	TRBD2	TGTGCCAGCAAACCCGGGACTAGCGGGGTCTACCGGAATGAGCAGTTCTTC	CASKPGTSGVYRNEQFF
TRBV19	TRBJ1-2	NA	NA	TGTGCCAGTAGTATGGCCGTCGAGGGAGGCTACACCTTC	CASSMAVEGGYTF
TRBV6-1	TRBJ2-3	NA	NA	TGTGCCAGCAGTGAAGTCCGGCGGATCCCCACAGATACGCAGTATTTT	CASSEVRRIPTDTQYF
TRBV9	TRBJ2-5	few	TRBD2	TGTGCCAGCAGCAAAGGGACTAGCGGGAGGGGGGAGACCCAGTACTTC	CASSKGTSGRGETQYF
TRBV7-9	TRBJ2-7	few	TRBD2	TGTGCCAGCAGCCCCTACGGGCGGGGGAGGTTCCACGAGCAGTACTTC	CASSPYGRGRFHEQYF
TRBV5-8	TRBJ1-4	NA	TRBD1	TGTGCCAGCAGCGTGAAACACGGACAGGGGGTGACTAATGAAAAACTGTTTTTT	CASSVKHGQGVTNEKLFF
TRBV27	TRBJ1-2	NA	NA	TGTGCCAGCAGTTTATGGGGGCCTGGGGGCTACACCTTC	CASSLWGPGGYTF
TRBV19	TRBJ2-3	NA	TRBD1	TGTGCCAGTAGTAAGGACAGGGGGAGTGCAGATACGCAGTATTTT	CASSKDRGSADTQYF
TRBV7-2	TRBJ2-3	NA	TRBD2	TGTGCCAGCAGCTCTGGACTAGCGGGTGTCGCAGATACGCAGTATTTT	CASSSGLAGVADTQYF
TRBV18	TRBJ1-1	NA	TRBD1	TGTGCCAGCTCACCCCGACAGGGGGTCACTGAAGCTTTCTTT	CASSPRQGVTEAFF
TRBV11-2	TRBJ2-1	once	NA	TGTGCCAGCAGCTTATTAGCGGTTAGCTCCTACAATGAGCAGTTCTTC	CASSLLAVSSYNEQFF
TRBV27	TRBJ1-1	NA	NA	TGTGCCAGCAGTTCTCTTAGGGGGGGCACTGAAGCTTTCTTT	CASSSLRGGTEAFF
TRBV5-4	TRBJ1-4	NA	TRBD1	TGTGCCAGCAGCACCCCGGGACAGGGCAAAAAACTGTTTTTT	CASSTPGQGKKLFF
TRBV10-3	TRBJ2-7	NA	TRBD2	TGTGCCATCAGGGGGGGACTAGCGGGAGGACTTTACGAGCAGTACTTC	CAIRGGLAGGLYEQYF
TRBV27	TRBJ1-2	NA	TRBD1	TGTGCCAGCAGTGCATCCGGGACAGGGATGGTGTACTATGGCTACACCTTC	CASSASGTGMVYYGYTF
TRBV5-1	TRBJ2-5	NA	NA	TGCGCCAGCAGCCCCAGAGGGAGTCAAGAGACCCAGTACTTC	CASSPRGSQETQYF
TRBV13	TRBJ2-3	few	NA	TGTGCCAGCAGCTCTAGTTTAGTCACAGATACGCAGTATTTT	CASSSSLVTDTQYF
TRBV27	TRBJ2-1	NA	TRBD2	TGTGCCAGCAGACGACTAGCTCTTAATGAGCAGTTCTTC	CASRRLALNEQFF
TRBV27	TRBJ2-3	NA	TRBD2	TGTGCCAGCAGTTCCCCTGACGGGGGTAGCGGGAGAACAGATACGCAGTATTTT	CASSSPDGGSGRTDTQYF
TRBV7-9	TRBJ2-5	few	NA	TGTGCCAGCAGCGCAATTATAGCGGTTAAAGAGACCCAGTACTTC	CASSAIIAVKETQYF
TRBV12-5	TRBJ1-1	NA	TRBD1	TGTGCTAGTGGTTTGTTTTTCCTGGACAGGAACCCTGAAGCTTTCTTT	CASGLFFLDRNPEAFF
TRBV6-4	TRBJ2-2	NA	NA	TGTGCCAGCAGCTCGGAGGGCGGCGGGGAGCTGTTTTTT	CASSSEGGGELFF
TRBV18	TRBJ2-3	NA	TRBD2	TGTGCCAGCTCACCACCGCCGCCACTAGCGGGGAGCACAGATACGCAGTATTTT	CASSPPPPLAGSTDTQYF
TRBV14	TRBJ2-3	NA	NA	TGTGCCAGCAGCCAAGAGTTGGGGGCGCCCCCAGATACGCAGTATTTT	CASSQELGAPPDTQYF
TRBV10-2	TRBJ2-4	few	TRBD2	TGCGCCAGCGGTTACTCTGGGCTAGCGGGAGCCAAAAACATTCAGTACTTC	CASGYSGLAGAKNIQYF
TRBV5-1	TRBJ1-1	NA	NA	TGCGCCAGCAGCTTTTCAGGGTCGAACACTGAAGCTTTCTTT	CASSFSGSNTEAFF
TRBV6-5	TRBJ2-7	NA	TRBD2	TGTGCCAGCAGTTACTCGACCCTAGCGGGCTCCTACGAGCAGTACTTC	CASSYSTLAGSYEQYF
TRBV6-4	TRBJ2-3	NA	NA	TGTGCCAGCAGTGAAATAAGGGGAGATACGCAGTATTTT	CASSEIRGDTQYF